This entry lists 5 T cell receptor beta chains sequenced from one sample in a study of OX40 agonist ivuxolimab in advanced cancers. The method was immunoSEQ multiplex PCR; TCRdb's version includes in-frame clones alone and lacks a portion of them. Of roughly 24,000 clones in the sample, approximately 79% were seen once. The specimen comprised CD4+ or CD8+ T cells sorted from blood, sampled in a trial of the OX40 agonist ivuxolimab. These receptors were obtained from an adult with an advanced solid tumor such as melanoma, head and neck, liver or kidney cancer.

The J gene is TRBJ2-1, the V gene TRBV4-2; no firm D call. V shed 0 bases and J shed 0 bases, with 6 bases lying between them. This CDR3 is built from 15 residues. Per the germline V gene, CDR1 is LGHNA and CDR2 is YNFKEQ. The CDR3 DNA sequence: TGTGCCAGCAGCCAAGAAAACCCCTCCTACAATGAGCAGTTCTTC. This codes for CASSQENPSYNEQFF.

In nucleotides, the CDR3 is TGCAGCGTCGTGGGCAAGGACACTGAAGCTTTCTTT. This translates into CSVVGKDTEAFF. The V gene is TRBV29-1, the J gene TRBJ1-1; unclear D gene. V lost 6 bases and J lost 3, with 11 bases in between. The CDR3 length is 12 residues. Germline assignment: CDR1 SQVTM and CDR2 ANQGSEA.

The rearrangement joins TRBV6-6 to TRBJ1-1; D is undetermined. This CDR3 spans 11 amino acids. Germline CDR1 reads MNHNY; CDR2 reads SVGAGI (reference sequence). Trimming shortened V by 2 bases and J by 8 bases, and 6 bases separated the two germline ends. The chain's CDR3 is CASSYRAEAFF. The CDR3, as DNA: TGTGCCAGCAGTTACCGGGCCGAAGCTTTCTTT.

J is TRBJ2-7 and V is TRBV5-5, with unresolved D. Per germline, CDR1 SGHKS and CDR2 YYEKEE (reference sequence). The CDR3 spans 13 residues. Trimming shortened V by 4 bases and J by 5 bases, and 13 bases separated the two germline ends. CDR3 residues: CASSQATVDEQYF. For the CDR3, the DNA is TGTGCCAGCAGCCAAGCTACGGTGGACGAGCAGTACTTC.

The CDR3 protein is CASRERVITDTQYF. The CDR3 region has the DNA TGTGCCAGCAGAGAGAGAGTGATCACAGATACGCAGTATTTT. The chain employs TRBV6-4 and TRBJ2-3; no clear D. Germline V gives CDR1 MRHNA, CDR2 SNTAGT. Between the trimmed V and J ends, which lost 6 bases and 2 bases, there was a span of 12 bases. The CDR3 contains 14 residues.